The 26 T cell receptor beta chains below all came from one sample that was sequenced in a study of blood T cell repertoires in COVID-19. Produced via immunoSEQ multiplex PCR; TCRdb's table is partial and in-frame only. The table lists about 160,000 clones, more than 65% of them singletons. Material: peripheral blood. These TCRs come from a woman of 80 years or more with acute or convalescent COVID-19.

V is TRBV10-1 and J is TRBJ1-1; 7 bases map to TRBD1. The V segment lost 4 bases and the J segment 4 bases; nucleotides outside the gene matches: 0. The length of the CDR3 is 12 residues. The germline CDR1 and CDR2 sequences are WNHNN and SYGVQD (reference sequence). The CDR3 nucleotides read TGCGCCAGCAGTGGACAGGGCACTGAAGCTTTCTTT. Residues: CASSGQGTEAFF.

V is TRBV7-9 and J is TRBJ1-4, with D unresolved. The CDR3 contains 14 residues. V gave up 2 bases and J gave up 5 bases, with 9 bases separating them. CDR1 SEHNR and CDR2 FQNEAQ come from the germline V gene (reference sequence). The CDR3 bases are TGTGCCAGCAGCTTACGAACAGAAAATGAAAAACTGTTTTTT. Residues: CASSLRTENEKLFF.

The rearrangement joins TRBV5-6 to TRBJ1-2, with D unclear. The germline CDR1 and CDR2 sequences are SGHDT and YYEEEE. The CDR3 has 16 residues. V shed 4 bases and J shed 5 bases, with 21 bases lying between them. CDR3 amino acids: CASSLFPPAWEYGYTF. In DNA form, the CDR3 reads TGTGCCAGCAGCCTCTTCCCCCCTGCCTGGGAGTATGGCTACACCTTC.

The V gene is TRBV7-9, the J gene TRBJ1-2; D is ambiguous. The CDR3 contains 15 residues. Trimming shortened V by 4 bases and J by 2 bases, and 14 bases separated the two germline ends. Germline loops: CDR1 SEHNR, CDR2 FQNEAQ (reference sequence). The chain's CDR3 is CASSSQTPRNYGYTF. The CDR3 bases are TGTGCCAGCAGCTCCCAGACTCCTCGGAACTATGGCTACACCTTC.

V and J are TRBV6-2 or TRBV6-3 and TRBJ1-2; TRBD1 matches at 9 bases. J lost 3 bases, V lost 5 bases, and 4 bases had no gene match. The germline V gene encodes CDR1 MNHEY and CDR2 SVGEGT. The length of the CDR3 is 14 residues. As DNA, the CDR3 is TGTGCCAGCAGTCAAAGGACAGGGGACTATGGCTACACCTTC. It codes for CASSQRTGDYGYTF.

In nucleotides, the CDR3 is TGCGCCAGCAGCCAAGACGGGCAGGGGGCGTACAATGAGCAGTTCTTC. It is translated as CASSQDGQGAYNEQFF. The chain carries TRBV4-1 and TRBJ2-1; the match to TRBD1 covers 8 bases. Trimming took 0 bases from V and 4 from J; bases not matched to a gene: 5. This CDR3 has 16 amino acids. Germline-derived CDR1 and CDR2 are MGHRA and YSYEKL.

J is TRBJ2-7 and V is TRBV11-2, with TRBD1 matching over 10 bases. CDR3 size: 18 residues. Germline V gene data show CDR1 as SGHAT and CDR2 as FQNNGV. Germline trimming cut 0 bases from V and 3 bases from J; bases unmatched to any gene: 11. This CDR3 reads CASSLERQGAGLFYEQYF. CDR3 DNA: TGTGCCAGCAGCTTAGAACGACAGGGGGCCGGCCTCTTCTACGAGCAGTACTTC. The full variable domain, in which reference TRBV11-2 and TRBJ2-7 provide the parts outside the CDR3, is EAGVAQSPRYKIIEKRQSVAFWCNPISGHATLYWYQQILGQGPKLLIQFQNNGVVDDSQLPKDRFSAERLKGVDSTLKIQPAKLEDSAVYLCASSLERQGAGLFYEQYFGPGTRLTVT.

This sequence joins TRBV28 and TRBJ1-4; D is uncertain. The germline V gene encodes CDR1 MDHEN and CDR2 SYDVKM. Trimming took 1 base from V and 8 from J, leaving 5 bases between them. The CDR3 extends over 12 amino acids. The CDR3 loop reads CASSLLREKLFF. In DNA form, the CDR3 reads TGTGCCAGCAGTTTATTGCGGGAAAAACTGTTTTTT.

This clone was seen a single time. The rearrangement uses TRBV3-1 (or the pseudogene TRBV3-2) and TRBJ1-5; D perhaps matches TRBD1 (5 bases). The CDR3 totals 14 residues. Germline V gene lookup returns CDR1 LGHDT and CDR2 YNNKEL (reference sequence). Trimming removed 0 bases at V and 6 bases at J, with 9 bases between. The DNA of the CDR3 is TGTGCCAGCAGCCAAGATCGTGGGGCTCAGCCCCAGCATTTT. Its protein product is CASSQDRGAQPQHF.

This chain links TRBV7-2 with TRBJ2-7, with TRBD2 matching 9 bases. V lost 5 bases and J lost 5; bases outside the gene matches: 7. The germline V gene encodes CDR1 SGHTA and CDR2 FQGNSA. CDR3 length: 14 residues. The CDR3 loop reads CASSPGLANHEQYF. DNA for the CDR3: TGTGCCAGCAGCCCGGGACTAGCTAACCACGAGCAGTACTTC. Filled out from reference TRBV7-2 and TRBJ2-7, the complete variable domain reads GAGVSQSPSNKVTEKGKDVELRCDPISGHTALYWYRQSLGQGLEFLIYFQGNSAPDKSGLPSDRFSAERTGGSVSTLTIQRTQQEDSAVYLCASSPGLANHEQYFGPGTRLTVT.

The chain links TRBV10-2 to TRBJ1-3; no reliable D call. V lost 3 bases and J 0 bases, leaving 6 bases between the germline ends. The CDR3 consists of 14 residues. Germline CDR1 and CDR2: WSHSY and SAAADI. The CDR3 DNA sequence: TGCGCCAGCAGTGATACGGGCTCTGGAAACACCATATATTTT. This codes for CASSDTGSGNTIYF.

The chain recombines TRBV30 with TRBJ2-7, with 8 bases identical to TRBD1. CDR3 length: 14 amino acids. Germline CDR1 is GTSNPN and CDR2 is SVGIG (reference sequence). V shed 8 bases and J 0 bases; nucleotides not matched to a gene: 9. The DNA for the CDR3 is TGTGCCACCAACAGGGGGATGAGCTCCTACGAGCAGTACTTC. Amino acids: CATNRGMSSYEQYF. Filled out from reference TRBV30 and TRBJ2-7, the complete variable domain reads SQTIHQWPATLVQPVGSPLSLECTVEGTSNPNLYWYRQAAGRGLQLLFYSVGIGQISSEVPQNLSASRPQDRQFILSSKKLLLSDSGFYLCATNRGMSSYEQYFGPGTRLTVT.

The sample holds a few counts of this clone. CDR3 bases: TGTGCCAGCAGCTCTACCGGGACAGGGTCCTACGAGCAGTACTTC. Translation: CASSSTGTGSYEQYF. The chain uses TRBV13 and TRBJ2-7, with 9 bases that match TRBD1. Germline V lookup: CDR1 PRHDT, CDR2 FYEKMQ (reference sequence). CDR3 length equals 15 residues. The V gene end was trimmed by 4 bases and the J gene end by 1 base; junction bases not matched to a gene: 5.

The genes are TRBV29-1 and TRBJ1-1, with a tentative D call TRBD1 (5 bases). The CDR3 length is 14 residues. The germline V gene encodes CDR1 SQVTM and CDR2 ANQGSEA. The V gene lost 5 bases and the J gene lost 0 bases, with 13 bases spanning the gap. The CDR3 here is CSVQGVGMNTEAFF. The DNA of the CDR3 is TGCAGCGTTCAGGGTGTGGGAATGAACACTGAAGCTTTCTTT.

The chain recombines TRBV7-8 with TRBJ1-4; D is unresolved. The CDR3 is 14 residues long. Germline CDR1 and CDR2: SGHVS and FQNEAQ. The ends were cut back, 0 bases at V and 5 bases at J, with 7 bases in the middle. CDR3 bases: TGTGCCAGCAGCTTAGCTCCCAGGAATGAAAAACTGTTTTTT. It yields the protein CASSLAPRNEKLFF. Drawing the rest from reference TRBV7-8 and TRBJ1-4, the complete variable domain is GAGVSQSPRYKVAKRGQDVALRCDPISGHVSLFWYQQALGQGPEFLTYFQNEAQLDKSGLPSDRFFAERPEGSVSTLKIQRTQQEDSAVYLCASSLAPRNEKLFFGSGTQLSVL.

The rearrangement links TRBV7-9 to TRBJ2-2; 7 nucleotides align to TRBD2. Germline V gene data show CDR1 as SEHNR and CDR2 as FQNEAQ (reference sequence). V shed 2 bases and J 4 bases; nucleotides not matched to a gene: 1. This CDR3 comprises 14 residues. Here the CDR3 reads CASSLLAVTGELFF. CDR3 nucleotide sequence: TGTGCCAGCAGCTTACTAGCGGTCACCGGGGAGCTGTTTTTT.

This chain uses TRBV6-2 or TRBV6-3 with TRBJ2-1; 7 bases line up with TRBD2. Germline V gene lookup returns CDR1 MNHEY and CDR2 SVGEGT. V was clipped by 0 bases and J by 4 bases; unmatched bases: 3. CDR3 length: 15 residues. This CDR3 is CASSYSSGPYNEQFF. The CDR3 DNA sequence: TGTGCCAGCAGTTACTCTAGCGGGCCGTACAATGAGCAGTTCTTC.

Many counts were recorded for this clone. The CDR3 nucleotides are TGTGCCAGCAGTTTCAGGGGAGTTGGCAATCAGCCCCAGCATTTT. It specifies CASSFRGVGNQPQHF. The chain joins TRBV28 to TRBJ1-5; TRBD1 is a possible D gene (6 bases). Trimming took off 3 bases at V and 2 bases at J, with 11 bases between the two ends. Looked up from germline, CDR1 is MDHEN and CDR2 is SYDVKM. This CDR3 contains 15 residues.

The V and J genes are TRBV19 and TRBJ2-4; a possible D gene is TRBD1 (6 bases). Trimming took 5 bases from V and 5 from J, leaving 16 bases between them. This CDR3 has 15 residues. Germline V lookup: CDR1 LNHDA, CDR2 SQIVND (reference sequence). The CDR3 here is CASSSIQGNQNIQYF. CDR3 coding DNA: TGTGCCAGTAGTTCTATCCAGGGGAACCAAAACATTCAGTACTTC.

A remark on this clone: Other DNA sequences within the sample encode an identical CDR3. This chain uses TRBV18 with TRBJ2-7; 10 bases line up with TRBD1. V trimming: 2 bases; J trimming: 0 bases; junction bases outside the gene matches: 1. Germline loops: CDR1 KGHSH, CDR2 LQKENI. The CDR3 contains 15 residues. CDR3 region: CASSPGTGVSYEQYF. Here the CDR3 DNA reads TGTGCCAGCTCACCAGGGACAGGGGTCTCCTACGAGCAGTACTTC.

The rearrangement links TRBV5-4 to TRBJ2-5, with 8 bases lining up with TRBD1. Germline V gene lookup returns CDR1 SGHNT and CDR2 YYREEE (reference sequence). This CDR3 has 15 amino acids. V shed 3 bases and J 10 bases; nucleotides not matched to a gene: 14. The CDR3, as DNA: TGTGCCAGCAGCTCGACAGGGGCCCCTGTTTTAGACCAGTACTTC. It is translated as CASSSTGAPVLDQYF.

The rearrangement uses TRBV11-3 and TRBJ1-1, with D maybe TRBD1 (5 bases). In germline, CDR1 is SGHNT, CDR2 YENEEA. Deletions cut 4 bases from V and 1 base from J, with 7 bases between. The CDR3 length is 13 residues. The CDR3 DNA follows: TGTGCCAGCAGCTGGACAAGGAACACTGAAGCTTTCTTT. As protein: CASSWTRNTEAFF.

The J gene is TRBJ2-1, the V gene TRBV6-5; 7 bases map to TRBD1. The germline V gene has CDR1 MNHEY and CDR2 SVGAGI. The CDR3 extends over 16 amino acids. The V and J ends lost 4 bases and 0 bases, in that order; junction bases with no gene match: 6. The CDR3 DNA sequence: TGTGCCAGCAGTTCAAGAACAGGGGCCTCCTACAATGAGCAGTTCTTC. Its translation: CASSSRTGASYNEQFF.

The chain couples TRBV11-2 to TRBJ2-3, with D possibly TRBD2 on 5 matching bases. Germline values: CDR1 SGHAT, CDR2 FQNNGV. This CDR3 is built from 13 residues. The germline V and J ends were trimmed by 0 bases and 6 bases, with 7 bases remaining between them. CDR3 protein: CASSLESGDTQYF. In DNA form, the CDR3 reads TGTGCCAGCAGCTTAGAATCGGGGGATACGCAGTATTTT.

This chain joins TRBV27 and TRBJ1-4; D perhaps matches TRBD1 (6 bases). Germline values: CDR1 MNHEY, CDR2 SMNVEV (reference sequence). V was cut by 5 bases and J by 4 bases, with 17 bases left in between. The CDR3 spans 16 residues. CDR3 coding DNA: TGTGCCAGCAGTCCGTCTAGGGGGTTCCTTAATGAAAAACTGTTTTTT. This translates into CASSPSRGFLNEKLFF.

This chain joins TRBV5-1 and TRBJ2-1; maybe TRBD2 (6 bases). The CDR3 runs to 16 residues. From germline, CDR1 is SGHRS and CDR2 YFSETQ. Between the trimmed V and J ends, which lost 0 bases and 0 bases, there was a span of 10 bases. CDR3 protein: CASSLGGGTSYNEQFF. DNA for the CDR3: TGCGCCAGCAGCTTGGGGGGCGGGACCTCCTACAATGAGCAGTTCTTC. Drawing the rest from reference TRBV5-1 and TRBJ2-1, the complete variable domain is KAGVTQTPRYLIKTRGQQVTLSCSPISGHRSVSWYQQTPGQGLQFLFEYFSETQRNKGNFPGRFSGRQFSNSRSEMNVSTLELGDSALYLCASSLGGGTSYNEQFFGPGTRLTVL.